The T cell receptor (beta chain) under discussion was sequenced for a study of PD-L1 blockade in urothelial cancer. Study as a whole: Investigators checked blood 3 weeks (second dose) and 6 weeks after treatment start. A median roughly 150,000 T cells were found in blood samples.

Remarks on this clone: Its antigen is currently unknown.

The CDR3 length is 17 residues. The time point is: peripheral blood 6 weeks after treatment start. The templates were synthetic TCR analogs, and they were spiked into each PCR. Libraries were prepared by immunoSEQ multiplex PCR; TCRdb keeps only in-frame clonotypes and omits some of them. The sample lists about 50,000 clones, roughly 80% occurring once. General observations from the study: Pretreatment clonality of the blood TCR repertoire below the median was predictive of superior survival.

Sequenced material: PBMCs, taken around atezolizumab (anti-PD-L1) treatment. This sequence joins TRBV21-1 and TRBJ2-6; the D segment call TRBD2 is taken from the table without a DNA check. TRBV21-1 is flagged as a pseudogene. The receptor's source is a man aged 70 or older with urothelial cancer. CDR3 region: CASSKRGGAGGANVLTF. Written as DNA, the CDR3 is TGTGCCAGCAGCAAAAGAGGGGGGGCAGGGGGGGCCAACGTCCTGACTTTC.